This TCR beta chain was recovered during a study of T cell changes during pregnancy in multiple sclerosis. There are a few counts of this clone. Sequenced by immunoSEQ multiplex PCR; TCRdb stores in-frame clones only, minus some. The data hold roughly 41,000 clones, with about 89% observed a single time. V trimming: 3 bases; J trimming: 9 bases; junction bases outside the gene matches: 3. CDR1 SGHTA and CDR2 FQGTGA come from the germline V gene. The CDR3 extends over 13 amino acids. This specimen consisted of CD4+ T cells from peripheral blood mononuclear cells, obtained in the first trimester of pregnancy. V and J are TRBV7-3 and TRBJ2-1; 9 bases map to TRBD2. The source is a female donor with multiple sclerosis, enrolled in a pregnancy study. In DNA, the CDR3 is TGTGCCAGCAGCTTGCGGGAGGGCGGTGAGCAGTTCTTC. Amino acid sequence: CASSLREGGEQFF.